The clone carrying this T cell receptor beta chain was seen just once. Antigen: not known. In germline, CDR1 is LNHDA, CDR2 SQIVND (reference sequence). The CDR3 covers 16 residues. V was cut by 3 bases and J by 5 bases, with 18 bases left in between. This table comes from immunoSEQ multiplex PCR, and its TCRdb copy is limited to in-frame clones, with some not included. The table includes about 100,000 clones, approximately 94% detected once. The source of the sample is a study of cytomegalovirus exposure and HLA in healthy donors. Regarding the study as a whole: Most TCRs appeared rarely, but some public TCRs recurred in many donors. Subsequent analysis revealed that first-cohort TCR clusters tended to co-occur in the 120 or so validation repertoires. It was about 180 TCR beta chains that were listed as cytomegalovirus-associated.

This clonotype originated in a woman under 30 in good health and CMV-seronegative. Sequenced: PBMCs. V is TRBV19 and J is TRBJ2-3, with TRBD1 as a possible D gene (5 bases). The CDR3 spells CASSILAALREDTQYF. For the CDR3, the DNA is TGTGCCAGTAGTATCTTGGCGGCCCTCAGGGAAGATACGCAGTATTTT.